Following are 20 T cell receptor beta chains from one sample sequenced in a study of vaccination and CD4 T cells after COVID-19. CD4+ T cells that had been cultured provided DNA sequenced with the Oncomine TCR Beta short-read assay. The genomic DNA was obtained from cultured CD4+ T cells by extraction with the QIAamp micro DNA kit. MiXCR, applied by TCRdb to the PCR reads, yields one record per CDR3 protein. The table shows under 7,000 distinct CDR3 sequences, with around 30% occurring only once. The antigens of these receptors remain unknown. Stated treatment: roughly nine-day PBMC culture with coronavirus spike peptide pools or control peptides (ViraFEST assay). Those CD4+ T cells from the unexposed donor predate the COVID-19 pandemic (2011-2018). The sequenced sample was CD4+ T cells from blood, cultured in vitro. The receptors here all came from a human donor in good health.

This clonotype was detected only a few times. The J gene is TRBJ1-6, the V gene TRBV21-1. TRBV21-1 is assigned pseudogene status. The CDR3 covers 16 residues. DNA of the CDR3: TGTGCCAGCAGCAAAGTCTGTGGCGGACCAAATTCACCCCTCCACTTT. Translated: CASSKVCGGPNSPLHF.

The V call is TRBV21-1, the J call TRBJ2-1; the D call in the table, TRBD2, was not verified against the DNA. TRBV21-1 is labeled a pseudogene. This CDR3 is 19 amino acids long. CDR3 coding DNA: TGTGCCAGCAGCACCACAGTACAACGGACTAGCGGGAGGAGGAATGAGCAGTTCTTC. This encodes CASSTTVQRTSGRRNEQFF.

The J gene is TRBJ2-1, the V gene TRBV2; D assignment may be TRBD1 or TRBD2 (5 bases each). In germline, CDR1 is SNHLY, CDR2 FYNNEI. Trimming cost V 6 bases and J 4 bases, with 16 bases left between them. This CDR3 region has 15 residues. The chain's CDR3 is CASRGPGTPYNEQFF. CDR3 nucleotides: TGTGCCAGCAGGGGTCCCGGGACCCCGTACAATGAGCAGTTCTTC.

The chain joins TRBV11-3 to TRBJ2-3; unclear D gene. CDR1 and CDR2 from the germline V gene are SGHNT and YENEEA. The CDR3 sequence is 14 residues long. With 7 bases removed from V and 3 bases from J, the gap between germline ends came to 14 bases. The CDR3 loop reads CASKSGDRTDTQYF. CDR3 bases: TGTGCCAGCAAATCCGGAGATCGGACAGATACGCAGTATTTT.

The chain couples TRBV20-1 to TRBJ2-3; no clear D gene. The CDR3 extends over 11 amino acids. Germline CDR1 and CDR2: DFQATT and SNEGSKA (reference sequence). CDR3 protein: CTLASTDTQYF. The CDR3 DNA reads TGCACCCTTGCTAGCACAGATACGCAGTATTTT.

The sample holds a few counts of this clonotype. The chain recombines TRBV6-5 with TRBJ1-1, with TRBD1 identical over 7 bases. In germline, CDR1 is MNHEY, CDR2 SVGAGI. CDR3 length equals 13 residues. Trimming at V came to 4 bases and at J to 6 bases, leaving 5 bases not matched to a gene. This chain's CDR3 is CASSLQGIAEAFF. In DNA form, the CDR3 reads TGTGCCAGCAGTTTACAGGGGATTGCTGAAGCTTTCTTT.

This chain connects TRBV10-3 to TRBJ1-2; maybe TRBD1 (5 bases). This CDR3 is built from 15 residues. V lost 7 bases and J 7 bases, leaving 22 bases between the germline ends. Germline V CDR1 and CDR2: ENHRY, SYGVKD. The CDR3 DNA is TGTGCCATCACCCCAACCGGGGACGTATCTACTGGCTACACCTTC. Encoded protein: CAITPTGDVSTGYTF.

The DNA of the CDR3 is TGTGCCAGCAGCAAATACAACGACAGGGGGATGGCTGGAAACACCATATATTTT. Translated, it gives CASSKYNDRGMAGNTIYF. The rearrangement uses TRBV21-1 and TRBJ1-3; the table's D call of TRBD1 was not tested on the DNA. TRBV21-1 is shown as a pseudogene. The CDR3 has 18 amino acids.

The chain carries TRBV27 and TRBJ2-5; D is perhaps TRBD1 (6 bases). The CDR3 has 13 amino acids. V lost 6 bases, J lost 5 bases, and 13 bases lay in between. Germline V CDR1 and CDR2: MNHEY, SMNVEV (reference sequence). The CDR3 sequence is CASSHRRGETQYF. The CDR3 nucleotides are TGTGCCAGCAGCCACCGCAGGGGTGAGACCCAGTACTTC.

This clonotype occurred a few times. The CDR3 bases are TGTGCCTGGAGCGGTGAGCGGGCCCGGCCCCAGCATTTT. Protein: CAWSGERARPQHF. V and J are TRBV30 and TRBJ1-5, with unresolved D. This CDR3 has 13 residues. Germline V gene sequence: CDR1 GTSNPN, CDR2 SVGIG (reference sequence). V shed 3 bases and J shed 9 bases, with 15 bases lying between them.

The CDR3 spells CSARDRKGAPEAFF. As DNA, the CDR3 is TGCAGTGCTAGAGATCGAAAGGGGGCCCCTGAAGCTTTCTTT. The chain recombines TRBV20-1 with TRBJ1-1; 7 nucleotides match TRBD1. This CDR3 is built from 14 residues. Trimming cost V 0 bases and J 6 bases; bases outside gene matches: 7. Looked up from germline, CDR1 is DFQATT and CDR2 is SNEGSKA (reference sequence).

V gene TRBV29-1 combines with J gene TRBJ2-1; D possibly corresponds to TRBD2 (6 bases). The CDR3 runs 12 residues. Germline V gene sequence: CDR1 SQVTM, CDR2 ANQGSEA. CDR3 sequence: CSPSNGGNEQFF. The CDR3 DNA sequence: TGCAGTCCGTCTAACGGGGGAAATGAGCAGTTCTTC.

This chain connects TRBV18 to TRBJ2-7; 10 bases agree with TRBD1. The germline V gene has CDR1 KGHSH and CDR2 LQKENI. V shed 3 bases and J 7 bases; nucleotides not matched to a gene: 6. The CDR3 runs 14 residues. In DNA form, the CDR3 reads TGTGCCAGCTCACCGGGGACAGGGGCCTGGGAGCAGTACTTC. Amino acids: CASSPGTGAWEQYF.

The chain uses TRBV7-9 and TRBJ2-7, with 7 bases identical to TRBD1. The CDR3 has 13 residues. Trimming at V came to 3 bases and at J to 6 bases, leaving 5 bases not matched to a gene. Germline V gene lookup returns CDR1 SEHNR and CDR2 FQNEAQ (reference sequence). For the CDR3, the DNA is TGTGCCAGCAGCTTTGGACAGGCCGGCGAGCAGTACTTC. This translates into CASSFGQAGEQYF.

A few counts support this clonotype. The V and J genes are TRBV10-3 and TRBJ2-5, with D possibly being TRBD2 (5 bases). The CDR3 totals 12 residues. CDR1 is ENHRY, CDR2 SYGVKD, per germline. Deletions cut 7 bases from V and 6 bases from J, with 12 bases between. CDR3 loop: CAITSGGQTQYF. CDR3 nucleotide sequence: TGTGCCATCACGTCAGGCGGGCAGACCCAGTACTTC.

This clonotype was observed a handful of times. This rearrangement joins TRBV27 to TRBJ1-6, with D perhaps matching TRBD1 (6 bases). V was trimmed by 0 bases and J by 8 bases, leaving 14 bases between them. This CDR3 contains 16 residues. CDR1 is MNHEY and CDR2 is SMNVEV in the germline V gene (reference sequence). CDR3 region: CASSLSGGIGDSPLHF. The CDR3 nucleotides read TGTGCCAGCAGTTTATCAGGGGGTATAGGAGATTCACCCCTCCACTTT.

The chain carries TRBV28 and TRBJ2-7; 10 bases are a match to TRBD2. This CDR3 is 14 amino acids long. Germline-derived CDR1 and CDR2 are MDHEN and SYDVKM. J lost 7 bases, V lost 7 bases, and 10 bases had no gene match. The DNA for the CDR3 is TGTGCCAGCACCGAGAGCGGGAGGGCCTGGGAGCAGTACTTC. Amino acid sequence: CASTESGRAWEQYF. The variable domain in full, completed from reference TRBV28 and TRBJ2-7, reads DVKVTQSSRYLVKRTGEKVFLECVQDMDHENMFWYRQDPGLGLRLIYFSYDVKMKEKGDIPEGYSVSREKKERFSLILESASTNQTSMYLCASTESGRAWEQYFGPGTRLTVT.

The chain links TRBV20-1 to TRBJ2-3, with 12 bases aligning to TRBD2. V shed 3 bases, J shed 7 bases, and the junction held 11 bases outside the gene matches. From germline, CDR1 is DFQATT and CDR2 SNEGSKA (reference sequence). The CDR3 runs 16 residues. In nucleotides, the CDR3 is TGCAGTGCTAGCGGTTCTAGCGGGAGGGCGTCGAATACGCAGTATTTT. Its protein is CSASGSSGRASNTQYF.

This clonotype was detected a few times. The gene calls are TRBV6-1 and TRBJ2-6; D ambiguous. The CDR3 consists of 14 residues. Deletions cut 7 bases from V and 0 bases from J, with 7 bases between. Germline V CDR1 and CDR2: MNHNS, SASEGT. In DNA, the CDR3 is TGTGCCAGCAACCCTACCTCTGGGGCCAACGTCCTGACTTTC. It yields the protein CASNPTSGANVLTF.

The chain recombines TRBV7-9 with TRBJ2-1, with 7 bases that match TRBD2. This CDR3 has 17 amino acids. CDR1 SEHNR and CDR2 FQNEAQ come from the germline V gene (reference sequence). The V gene end was trimmed by 5 bases and the J gene end by 0 bases; junction bases not matched to a gene: 10. CDR3: CASSPPASGASYNEQFF. The CDR3 DNA follows: TGTGCCAGCAGCCCACCTGCAAGCGGGGCCTCCTACAATGAGCAGTTCTTC.